This T cell receptor (beta chain) derives from a study of blood T cell repertoires in COVID-19. Measured with immunoSEQ multiplex PCR; TCRdb has only the in-frame clones, and not every one. The sample has hundreds of thousands of clones; approximately 88% are singletons. The V gene end was trimmed by 1 base and the J gene end by 4 bases; junction bases not matched to a gene: 4. Germline values: CDR1 SGDLS, CDR2 YYNGEE. The CDR3 is 15 residues long. J is TRBJ2-2 and V is TRBV9, with TRBD2 matching over 7 bases. Sample: peripheral blood. The TCR sequence derives from a woman aged 30 to 39 with COVID-19, enrolled during active disease. CDR3: CASSVMGLPTGELFF. The CDR3 region has the DNA TGTGCCAGCAGCGTAATGGGACTACCCACCGGGGAGCTGTTTTTT.